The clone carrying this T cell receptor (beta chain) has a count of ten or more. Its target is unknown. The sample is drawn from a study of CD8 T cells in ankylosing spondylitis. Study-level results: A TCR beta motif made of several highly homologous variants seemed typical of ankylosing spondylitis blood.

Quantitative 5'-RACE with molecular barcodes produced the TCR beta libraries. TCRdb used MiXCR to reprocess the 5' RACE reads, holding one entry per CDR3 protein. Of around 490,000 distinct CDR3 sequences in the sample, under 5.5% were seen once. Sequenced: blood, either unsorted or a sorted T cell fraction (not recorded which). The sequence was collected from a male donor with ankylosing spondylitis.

This CDR3 reads CASSQLGRGLVYEQYF. The DNA of the CDR3 is TGCGCCAGCAGCCAACTTGGCAGGGGGCTTGTGTACGAGCAGTACTTC. The V call is TRBV4-1, the J call TRBJ2-7, with 8 bases lining up with TRBD1. The V gene end was trimmed by 2 bases and the J gene end by 4 bases; junction bases not matched to a gene: 10. The CDR3 runs 16 residues. Germline values: CDR1 MGHRA, CDR2 YSYEKL.